One T cell receptor (beta chain) is described in this entry. As yet, its antigen is unknown. After constant-region reverse-primer amplification, full-length variable regions underwent semi-nested PCR with Nested Universal Primer A. MiXCR, run by TCRdb on the 5' RACE reads, gives a single entry per CDR3 protein. The top ten hold approximately 2.8% of the sample, which has 10,000 to 15,000 distinct CDR3 sequences, more than 20% seen once. CD25-based Treg depletion was applied to purified naive CD4+ T cells. Whole-study results and caveats: Tumor memory CD4+ T cell TCR gene usage clustered with blood and lymph node memory CD4+ cells and lymph node naive CD4+ cells. Tumor-infiltrating Treg TCR alpha and beta sequences overlapped most with tumor naive CD4+ T cells, then blood naive.

The germline gives CDR1 MNHEY, CDR2 SMNVEV (reference sequence). The CDR3 contains 16 residues. V was pared by 2 bases and J by 4 bases, with 15 bases between. This clonotype was obtained from a female donor with breast cancer. The genes are TRBV27 and TRBJ2-1; D is possibly TRBD2 (5 bases). Sequenced input: naive CD4+ T cells sorted from blood. Documented subset: naive CD4+ T cells, CD4+CD45RA+CD25-. Here the CDR3 reads CASSLQRLAGYNEQFF. The DNA of the CDR3 is TGTGCCAGCAGTTTACAGCGCCTAGCTGGATACAATGAGCAGTTCTTC.